One and the same sample provided the 24 T cell receptor beta chains below, sequenced in a study of memory CD4+ T cells and cytomegalovirus serostatus. Assay: immunoSEQ multiplex PCR; the TCRdb copy retains only in-frame clones and omits some. The sample lists roughly 60,000 clones, about 81% occurring once. The sort gate was single viable CD3+CD4+CD8-CD45RO+ cells for memory CD4+ T cells. The sequenced sample consisted of memory CD4+ T cells from blood. The receptors shown here come from an adult in good health and CMV-seronegative.

The chain recombines TRBV14 with TRBJ2-1; the D is unclear. Germline CDR1 reads SGHDN; CDR2 reads FVKESK. The CDR3 extends over 14 amino acids. V was pared by 0 bases and J by 10 bases, with 13 bases between. The CDR3 nucleotides read TGTGCCAGCAGCCAAGACATTGTGGTTCGAGAGCAGTTCTTC. Protein sequence: CASSQDIVVREQFF.

The CDR3 here is CASSFKARWERATDTQYF. CDR3 nucleotides: TGTGCCAGCAGCTTTAAGGCGCGCTGGGAGCGGGCCACAGATACGCAGTATTTT. This chain connects TRBV5-6 to TRBJ2-3; D might be TRBD2 (6 bases). CDR1 SGHDT and CDR2 YYEEEE come from the germline V gene. The CDR3 spans 18 residues. Trimming took off 2 bases at V and 2 bases at J, with 21 bases between the two ends.

The CDR3 sequence: CASNRDSTDTQYF. In DNA form, the CDR3 reads TGTGCCTCTAACCGGGACAGCACAGATACGCAGTATTTT. The rearrangement links TRBV30 to TRBJ2-3; D may match TRBD1 or TRBD2 (5 bases each). V shed 7 bases and J shed 0 bases, with 11 bases lying between them. The CDR3 length is 13 residues. The germline V gene has CDR1 GTSNPN and CDR2 SVGIG (reference sequence).

This rearrangement joins TRBV5-1 to TRBJ2-5, with 11 bases fitting TRBD2. V was pared by 4 bases and J by 5 bases, with 7 bases of the junction left unmatched. Germline V CDR1 and CDR2: SGHRS, YFSETQ. This CDR3 is 15 amino acids long. CDR3 nucleotides: TGCGCCAGCAGCGAGTCTAGCGGGAGGCGGGAGACCCAGTACTTC. Protein product: CASSESSGRRETQYF.

The chain has TRBV7-9 and TRBJ1-1; D is undetermined. The V gene's germline CDR1 is SEHNR and CDR2 FQNEAQ (reference sequence). Trimming left V 4 bases short and J 4 bases short, with 10 bases between. The CDR3 loop spans 13 amino acids. As DNA, the CDR3 is TGTGCCAGCAGCTCTCGGACGGGCACTGAAGCTTTCTTT. The encoded protein is CASSSRTGTEAFF.

Written as DNA, the CDR3 is TGTGCCAGCAGATCTTTCGGCGGATTTAATCAGCCCCAGCATTTT. Amino acid sequence: CASRSFGGFNQPQHF. The rearrangement joins TRBV6-1 to TRBJ1-5; no firm D call. There are 15 residues in the CDR3. V lost 6 bases and J lost 4, with 16 bases in between. Germline V lookup: CDR1 MNHNS, CDR2 SASEGT.

This chain uses TRBV28 with TRBJ1-2; no reliable D call. From germline, CDR1 is MDHEN and CDR2 SYDVKM. Trimming cost V 3 bases and J 4 bases, with 9 bases left between them. The CDR3 has 13 residues. Written as DNA, the CDR3 is TGTGCCAGCAGTTTCAGACCATTCTATGGCTACACCTTC. Translated: CASSFRPFYGYTF.

This clone was counted a few times. The J gene is TRBJ2-1, the V gene TRBV6-5, with 10 positions matching TRBD2. With V trimmed by 5 bases and J by 2 bases, 3 bases remained unmatched. Per germline, CDR1 MNHEY and CDR2 SVGAGI. The CDR3 loop spans 15 amino acids. For the CDR3, the DNA is TGTGCCAGCAGTCGGACTAGCGGTCCCTACAATGAGCAGTTCTTC. Protein product: CASSRTSGPYNEQFF.

On this clone: The same CDR3 is also encoded by other DNA sequences in this sample. This CDR3 reads CASRAQGGSNQPQHF. CDR3 DNA: TGTGCCAGCAGAGCACAGGGGGGTAGCAATCAGCCCCAGCATTTT. The chain links TRBV6-5 to TRBJ1-5, with 8 bases identical to TRBD1. The CDR3 loop spans 15 amino acids. J lost 0 bases, V lost 6 bases, and 4 bases had no gene match. From germline, CDR1 is MNHEY and CDR2 SVGAGI.

The rearrangement joins TRBV6-5 to TRBJ2-1; 7 positions match TRBD1. With 4 bases clipped from V and 7 bases from J, the junction kept 4 bases outside the gene matches. Germline loops: CDR1 MNHEY, CDR2 SVGAGI. CDR3 length: 13 residues. CDR3 coding DNA: TGTGCCAGCAGTTCGACAGGGCAAAATGAGCAGTTCTTC. It encodes CASSSTGQNEQFF.

The chain joins TRBV6-6 to TRBJ2-7; no definite D call. The V end was cut by 2 bases, the J end by 7 bases, with 9 bases between. The CDR3 length is 12 residues. Germline CDR1 is MNHNY and CDR2 is SVGAGI (reference sequence). The CDR3 sequence is CASSYGSMEQYF. The CDR3 DNA reads as TGTGCCAGCAGTTACGGCAGTATGGAGCAGTACTTC.

The chain is built from TRBV6-1 and TRBJ2-7, with D unresolved. Trimming pared 3 bases from V and 0 bases from J, leaving 12 bases between. Germline V CDR1 and CDR2: MNHNS, SASEGT. CDR3 length: 15 residues. CDR3 nucleotide sequence: TGTGCCAGCAGTGACCCACAGAGAAGCTCCTACGAGCAGTACTTC. This translates into CASSDPQRSSYEQYF.

The V gene is TRBV27, the J gene TRBJ2-3; D may match TRBD1 or TRBD2 (5 bases each). The CDR3 spans 16 residues. Trimming cost V 4 bases and J 3 bases, with 17 bases left between them. Germline lookup yields CDR1 MNHEY and CDR2 SMNVEV (reference sequence). The CDR3 protein is CASSSKPGPTTDTQYF. Here the CDR3 DNA reads TGTGCCAGCAGTTCCAAACCGGGACCGACAACAGATACGCAGTATTTT.

The gene calls are TRBV7-9 and TRBJ1-1, with a tentative D call TRBD1 (5 bases). Germline loops: CDR1 SEHNR, CDR2 FQNEAQ (reference sequence). The CDR3 sequence is 13 residues long. The V end was cut by 5 bases, the J end by 7 bases, with 14 bases between. This CDR3 is CASSPRRDSEAFF. CDR3 DNA sequence: TGTGCCAGCAGCCCACGTCGAGACAGTGAAGCTTTCTTT.

The chain couples TRBV5-5 to TRBJ1-4; D gene uncertain. Between the trimmed V and J ends, which lost 0 bases and 5 bases, there was a span of 11 bases. This CDR3 spans 15 amino acids. Germline loops: CDR1 SGHKS, CDR2 YYEKEE (reference sequence). This chain's CDR3 is CASSLAPRLNEKLFF. The DNA of the CDR3 is TGTGCCAGCAGCTTGGCTCCGCGGCTAAATGAAAAACTGTTTTTT.

This clone was found once. This chain joins TRBV27 and TRBJ2-7; perhaps TRBD1 as D (6 bases). The CDR3 extends over 13 amino acids. V gave up 8 bases and J gave up 5 bases, with 16 bases separating them. Germline loops: CDR1 MNHEY, CDR2 SMNVEV (reference sequence). CDR3 DNA sequence: TGTGCCAGCCAGAACAGGGATCGCCACGAGCAGTACTTC. Translation gives CASQNRDRHEQYF.

The chain has TRBV28 and TRBJ1-1; perhaps TRBD1 as D (6 bases). Trimming shortened V by 2 bases and J by 6 bases, and 10 bases separated the two germline ends. The V gene's germline CDR1 is MDHEN and CDR2 SYDVKM. The CDR3 runs to 13 residues. CDR3 in DNA: TGTGCCAGCAGTTTAAGGGGGGCCTCTGAAGCTTTCTTT. Translated, it gives CASSLRGASEAFF.

Note on this clone: This specimen includes other DNA sequences encoding the same CDR3. The rearrangement links TRBV11-3 to TRBJ2-7; D gene unclear. The CDR3 is 13 residues long. Looked up from germline, CDR1 is SGHNT and CDR2 is YENEEA. With 1 base removed from V and 6 bases from J, the gap between germline ends came to 10 bases. For the CDR3, the DNA is TGTGCCAGCAGCTTAGTACATGGAAGCGAGCAGTACTTC. As protein: CASSLVHGSEQYF.

The chain couples TRBV28 to TRBJ1-3; no firm D call. The germline CDR1 and CDR2 sequences are MDHEN and SYDVKM. Deletions cut 3 bases from V and 4 bases from J, with 16 bases between. The CDR3 covers 16 residues. As DNA, the CDR3 is TGTGCCAGCAGTTTCCGGACCAACTCGTTAGGAAACACCATATATTTT. It specifies CASSFRTNSLGNTIYF.

As to this clone: At the DNA level, this CDR3 is encoded by other sequences in the same sample as well. The chain combines TRBV10-3 with TRBJ1-2; tentative D call: TRBD1 (5 bases). V gave up 6 bases and J gave up 7 bases, with 21 bases separating them. This CDR3 is built from 15 residues. Germline CDR1 ENHRY, CDR2 SYGVKD. CDR3 sequence (DNA): TGTGCCATCAGCGACCTCTGGGGGACTGGTCCTGGCTACACCTTC. Its protein product is CAISDLWGTGPGYTF.

This chain links TRBV6-4 with TRBJ2-1, with no clear D. This CDR3 is 12 amino acids long. V dropped 2 bases and J dropped 5 bases, with 4 bases sitting between them. Germline assignment: CDR1 MRHNA and CDR2 SNTAGT. CDR3 residues: CASSDRNNEQFF. For the CDR3, the DNA is TGTGCCAGCAGTGACCGGAACAATGAGCAGTTCTTC.

This clone came up once. The chain combines TRBV28 with TRBJ2-7; D is unresolved. The ends were cut back, 5 bases at V and 7 bases at J, with 12 bases in the middle. The germline CDR1 and CDR2 sequences are MDHEN and SYDVKM. CDR3 length: 12 residues. CDR3 bases: TGTGCCAGCAGTCGCCGATATGGGGAGCAGTACTTC. Encoded protein: CASSRRYGEQYF.

This clone was observed a handful of times. The chain is built from TRBV5-1 and TRBJ1-5; 8 nucleotides align to TRBD1. The CDR3 sequence is 15 residues long. Trimming took 4 bases from V and 4 from J; bases not matched to a gene: 7. The germline gives CDR1 SGHRS, CDR2 YFSETQ. CDR3 coding DNA: TGCGCCAGCAGCCTCGGACAGGGCCTTAATCAGCCCCAGCATTTT. It encodes CASSLGQGLNQPQHF.

The J gene is TRBJ1-1, the V gene TRBV7-9, with 9 nucleotides matching TRBD1. The CDR3 totals 14 residues. Losses at the gene ends were 3 bases for V and 2 bases for J; bases not matched to a gene: 1. Germline-derived CDR1 and CDR2 are SEHNR and FQNEAQ (reference sequence). In nucleotides, the CDR3 is TGTGCCAGCAGCTTGGGACAGGGAAACACTGAAGCTTTCTTT. Protein: CASSLGQGNTEAFF.